This T cell receptor (beta chain) comes out of a study of blood T cell repertoires in COVID-19. Study overall: Samples came from the United States, Italy and Spain, spanning acute and convalescent COVID-19. The cDNA or gDNA used as material had been derived from T cells, B-cell-depleted T cells, or PBMCs.

V lost 4 bases to trimming and J lost 4 bases, with 5 bases between them. The CDR3 covers 12 residues. Germline assignment: CDR1 SEHNR and CDR2 FQNEAQ (reference sequence). The authors' processing: Estimation of nucleated cell counts relied on the amplification of reference gene primers. Here immunoSEQ multiplex PCR was the method, and the copy in TCRdb shows in-frame clones only, minus some. The V and J calls and the clone size are those of that table, but D and trimming were determined from the DNA. The top ten clones hold under 30% of a sample with some 90,000 clones, roughly 88% of them seen once.

Material: peripheral blood. The receptor was derived from a human donor in a cohort sampled during active COVID-19. This sequence joins TRBV7-9 and TRBJ2-1, with D unresolved. CDR3 amino acids: CASSSKYNEQFF. For the CDR3, the DNA is TGTGCCAGCAGCTCTAAATACAATGAGCAGTTCTTC.